A single sample is the source of the 29 T cell receptor beta chains below, sequenced in a study of T cell responses to AZD1222 COVID-19 vaccine. TCRdb keeps only in-frame clones here, not all; method: immunoSEQ multiplex PCR. The table has 130,000 or so clones, 70% to 90% seen once. The source was peripheral blood, collected on day 0 of AZD1222 vaccination. The receptors here all came from an adult in good health.

This clone was detected a few times. The V and J genes are TRBV2 and TRBJ1-2; D call uncertain. With 5 bases removed from V and 8 bases from J, the gap between germline ends came to 21 bases. Germline V gene lookup returns CDR1 SNHLY and CDR2 FYNNEI. This CDR3 has 15 residues. The CDR3 loop is CASSSVPRPSDGYTF. As DNA, the CDR3 is TGTGCCAGCAGTTCCGTGCCTCGACCCTCGGACGGCTACACCTTC.

The V gene is TRBV28, the J gene TRBJ1-6; D may be TRBD1 (6 bases). The V end lost 8 bases, the J end lost 8 bases, and 13 bases lay between the germline ends. Germline values: CDR1 MDHEN, CDR2 SYDVKM. The CDR3 extends over 13 amino acids. The CDR3: CASFPGTHSPLHF. CDR3 nucleotides: TGTGCCAGCTTCCCGGGGACACATTCACCCCTCCACTTT.

The CDR3 reads CSVGSSGYEQYF. CDR3 in DNA: TGCAGCGTTGGAAGTAGCGGCTACGAGCAGTACTTC. The chain joins TRBV29-1 to TRBJ2-7; TRBD2 might be the D (6 bases). The V gene's germline CDR1 is SQVTM and CDR2 ANQGSEA. This CDR3 has 12 residues. V was shortened by 4 bases and J by 3 bases, with 10 bases between the two germline ends.

V and J are TRBV21-1 and TRBJ1-2; no check of the table's D call, TRBD1, against the DNA was made. TRBV21-1 is a documented pseudogene. This CDR3 has 20 amino acids. The CDR3 sequence: CASSVTLAGTGTSIGRGYTF. For the CDR3, the DNA is TGTGCCAGCAGCGTTACTTTGGCCGGGACAGGGACCTCTATCGGTCGGGGCTACACCTTC.

This clone was counted only a few times. The chain joins TRBV2 to TRBJ2-1; a possible D gene is TRBD1 (7 bases). The CDR3 has 14 amino acids. V dropped 6 bases and J dropped 7 bases, with 16 bases sitting between them. Germline CDR1 and CDR2: SNHLY and FYNNEI. The CDR3 coding sequence is TGTGCCAGCAGGTCTGTACAGGGGAGGAATGAGCAGTTCTTC. It translates to CASRSVQGRNEQFF. The complete variable domain, with remaining parts taken from reference TRBV2 and TRBJ2-1, reads EPEVTQTPSHQVTQMGQEVILRCVPISNHLYFYWYRQILGQKVEFLVSFYNNEISEKSEIFDDQFSVERPDGSNFTLKIRSTKLEDSAMYFCASRSVQGRNEQFFGPGTRLTVL.

This chain connects TRBV7-2 to TRBJ1-2; 10 bases match TRBD1. The CDR3 spans 17 residues. The V gene's germline CDR1 is SGHTA and CDR2 FQGNSA. Trimming at V came to 1 base and at J to 8 bases, leaving 13 bases not matched to a gene. CDR3 DNA sequence: TGTGCCAGCAGCTTAGGTTTCGGGACAGGGGTTAGGGGAGGCTACACCTTC. Translation: CASSLGFGTGVRGGYTF.

The J gene is TRBJ1-2, the V gene TRBV28; D may be TRBD1 (5 bases). Germline-derived CDR1 and CDR2 are MDHEN and SYDVKM. Trimming took off 6 bases at V and 4 bases at J, with 6 bases between the two ends. The CDR3 extends over 11 amino acids. The CDR3 nucleotides read TGTGCCAGCAGCCAGGGCTATGGCTACACCTTC. This gives the protein CASSQGYGYTF.

The genes are TRBV6-5 and TRBJ1-1; no firm D call. V was trimmed by 0 bases and J by 0 bases, leaving 5 bases between them. This CDR3 is built from 14 residues. CDR1 is MNHEY and CDR2 is SVGAGI in the germline V gene. This chain's CDR3 is CASSYSVVNTEAFF. The CDR3, as DNA: TGTGCCAGCAGTTACTCCGTTGTGAACACTGAAGCTTTCTTT.

The chain uses TRBV9 and TRBJ2-2, with D possibly TRBD1 on 5 matching bases. The germline V gene has CDR1 SGDLS and CDR2 YYNGEE. V gave up 6 bases and J gave up 5 bases, with 11 bases separating them. This CDR3 spans 13 amino acids. This CDR3 is CASTAGWTGELFF. The CDR3 DNA sequence: TGTGCCAGCACGGCAGGGTGGACCGGGGAGCTGTTTTTT.

A few counts support this clone. The chain carries TRBV4-1 and TRBJ1-4; TRBD1 matches 8 bases. This CDR3 comprises 16 residues. After removal of 4 bases from V and 8 bases from J, the junction contained 12 bases not matched to a gene. CDR1 and CDR2 (germline): MGHRA, YSYEKL. The CDR3 loop is CASSPPGQGGREKLFF. The CDR3 DNA sequence: TGCGCCAGCAGCCCACCCGGACAGGGCGGTAGAGAAAAACTGTTTTTT.

The rearrangement uses TRBV29-1 and TRBJ1-2; 7 bases map to TRBD1. Germline CDR1 SQVTM, CDR2 ANQGSEA. The ends lost 5 bases at V and 8 bases at J; junction bases unmatched: 11. CDR3 length equals 13 residues. Written as DNA, the CDR3 is TGCAGCGTTCCCGGACAGGCCGCGACGGGCTACACCTTC. Its protein is CSVPGQAATGYTF.

The chain combines TRBV27 with TRBJ1-2, with TRBD1 matching 8 bases. Unmatched junction bases numbered 10, after V lost 6 bases and J lost 1 base. The CDR3 consists of 16 residues. Germline V CDR1 and CDR2: MNHEY, SMNVEV (reference sequence). The CDR3, as DNA: TGTGCCAGCAGCCCCGGACAGGGATCCGATAACTATGGCTACACCTTC. This sequence encodes CASSPGQGSDNYGYTF.

The rearrangement links TRBV4-3 to TRBJ2-3; 10 bases agree with TRBD1. V lost 4 bases and J lost 1; bases outside the gene matches: 11. CDR1 is LGHNA and CDR2 is YSLEER in the germline V gene. This CDR3 has 18 amino acids. The CDR3 sequence: CASSRIPLGTGGTDTQYF. The CDR3 region has the DNA TGCGCCAGCAGCCGTATACCCCTCGGGACAGGGGGCACAGATACGCAGTATTTT.

This rearrangement joins TRBV19 to TRBJ1-3, with TRBD1 matching 10 bases. Germline CDR1 is LNHDA and CDR2 is SQIVND (reference sequence). This CDR3 is 18 amino acids long. Germline trimming cut 4 bases from V and 0 bases from J; bases unmatched to any gene: 9. The CDR3 sequence is CASSKPGQGFLSGNTIYF. The DNA for the CDR3 is TGTGCCAGTAGTAAACCGGGACAGGGGTTCCTCTCTGGAAACACCATATATTTT.

The chain combines TRBV6-6 with TRBJ1-1; 9 nucleotides align to TRBD1. CDR1 MNHNY and CDR2 SVGAGI come from the germline V gene (reference sequence). V was pared by 7 bases and J by 4 bases, with 7 bases of the junction left unmatched. The CDR3 is 14 amino acids. The chain's CDR3 is CASTTGQGTTEAFF. The CDR3 DNA is TGTGCCAGCACCACAGGACAGGGGACCACTGAAGCTTTCTTT.

This clone was recorded only once. The genes are TRBV4-1 and TRBJ2-7; D unresolved. The germline gives CDR1 MGHRA, CDR2 YSYEKL. The CDR3 runs 14 residues. The ends were cut back, 1 base at V and 3 bases at J, with 10 bases in the middle. The CDR3 region is CASSQVAENYEQYF. The CDR3 DNA reads TGCGCCAGCAGCCAAGTAGCAGAAAACTACGAGCAGTACTTC.

V is TRBV9 and J is TRBJ1-2; TRBD1 might be the D (6 bases). The V and J ends lost 2 bases and 4 bases respectively, with 18 bases between them. The CDR3 spans 16 residues. Germline V gives CDR1 SGDLS, CDR2 YYNGEE. The CDR3 reads CASSVASIGGPYGYTF. The DNA for the CDR3 is TGTGCCAGCAGCGTGGCATCAATTGGGGGCCCCTATGGCTACACCTTC.

The chain links TRBV5-4 to TRBJ1-1; TRBD1 matches at 11 bases. Trimming took 3 bases from V and 5 from J; bases not matched to a gene: 9. Per germline, CDR1 SGHNT and CDR2 YYREEE (reference sequence). The CDR3 extends over 16 amino acids. CDR3 sequence (DNA): TGTGCCAGCAGCTGGACCGGACAGGGGGCAAGAACTGAAGCTTTCTTT. This codes for CASSWTGQGARTEAFF.

The chain employs TRBV5-4 and TRBJ2-5; 8 nucleotides align to TRBD2. Germline V gene sequence: CDR1 SGHNT, CDR2 YYREEE (reference sequence). CDR3 size: 16 residues. Trimming cost V 0 bases and J 2 bases; bases outside gene matches: 6. The CDR3 sequence is CASSLAGGGLQETQYF. In DNA form, the CDR3 reads TGTGCCAGCAGCTTGGCTGGCGGGGGGCTTCAAGAGACCCAGTACTTC.

The V call is TRBV28, the J call TRBJ2-1, with 9 bases fitting TRBD2. J lost 0 bases, V lost 4 bases, and 7 bases had no gene match. CDR1 MDHEN and CDR2 SYDVKM come from the germline V gene. The CDR3 runs to 17 residues. DNA for the CDR3: TGTGCCAGCAGTTCGACCGGACTAGCGAACTCCTACAATGAGCAGTTCTTC. Protein: CASSSTGLANSYNEQFF.

The chain carries TRBV10-3 and TRBJ1-6, with D perhaps matching TRBD1 (5 bases). The CDR3 runs to 14 residues. V was cut by 6 bases and J by 7 bases, with 13 bases left in between. The germline CDR1 and CDR2 sequences are ENHRY and SYGVKD. CDR3 DNA sequence: TGTGCCATCAGGGATTTGGAGGGGAATTCACCCCTCCACTTT. It specifies CAIRDLEGNSPLHF.

The table lists this clone with a count of one. The chain combines TRBV12-3 or TRBV12-4 with TRBJ1-4; TRBD1 is a possible D gene (6 bases). The CDR3 spans 13 residues. Deletions cut 5 bases from V and 8 bases from J, with 12 bases between. This CDR3 reads CASSLRGREKLFF. The CDR3 DNA reads as TGTGCCAGCAGTCTCAGGGGTAGGGAAAAACTGTTTTTT.

The chain links TRBV6-5 to TRBJ1-2; 8 positions match TRBD1. Germline-derived CDR1 and CDR2 are MNHEY and SVGAGI. V lost 6 bases and J lost 4; bases outside the gene matches: 7. The CDR3 loop spans 14 amino acids. The CDR3 protein is CASSKQGQGYGYTF. The CDR3 DNA sequence: TGTGCCAGCAGCAAACAAGGACAGGGCTATGGCTACACCTTC.

J is TRBJ1-5 and V is TRBV5-8; TRBD1 matches at 7 bases. The germline V gene has CDR1 SGHTS and CDR2 YDEGEE. V shed 4 bases, J shed 6 bases, and the junction held 7 bases outside the gene matches. The CDR3 loop spans 14 amino acids. The CDR3 region is CASSQEQGIQPQHF. CDR3 nucleotides: TGTGCCAGCAGCCAAGAACAGGGGATTCAGCCCCAGCATTTT. Full variable domain (rest looked up from reference TRBV5-8 and TRBJ1-5): EAGVTQSPTHLIKTRGQQATLRCSPISGHTSVYWYQQALGLGLQFLLWYDEGEERNRGNFPPRFSGRQFPNYSSELNVNALELEDSALYLCASSQEQGIQPQHFGDGTRLSIL.

The chain joins TRBV30 to TRBJ1-2; TRBD1 agrees at 9 bases. Unmatched junction bases numbered 11, after V lost 3 bases and J lost 3 bases. The CDR3 covers 16 residues. CDR1 and CDR2 (germline): GTSNPN, SVGIG (reference sequence). CDR3 DNA sequence: TGTGCCTGGAGGGTAGGGGACAGGGTTAAAGACTATGGCTACACCTTC. Translation gives CAWRVGDRVKDYGYTF.

The rearrangement links TRBV10-3 to TRBJ2-1, with D maybe TRBD1 (6 bases). CDR1 is ENHRY, CDR2 SYGVKD, per germline. The CDR3 covers 13 residues. The V and J ends lost 1 base and 7 bases respectively, with 8 bases between them. CDR3 sequence reads: CAISELQGNEQFF. CDR3 DNA: TGTGCCATCAGTGAGTTACAGGGTAATGAGCAGTTCTTC.

This chain uses TRBV4-3 with TRBJ2-3; 8 bases map to TRBD2. The CDR3 sequence is 16 residues long. V lost 1 base to trimming and J lost 5 bases; unmatched junction nucleotides: 8. Looked up from germline, CDR1 is LGHNA and CDR2 is YSLEER. The DNA of the CDR3 is TGCGCCAGCAGCCAAGGTCCGGGGGGGCGGGTAGATACGCAGTATTTT. It codes for CASSQGPGGRVDTQYF.

The chain is built from TRBV4-3 and TRBJ2-3; TRBD2 aligns across 7 bases. This CDR3 has 14 residues. In germline, CDR1 is LGHNA, CDR2 YSLEER. V lost 0 bases to trimming and J lost 6 bases; unmatched junction nucleotides: 3. In DNA form, the CDR3 reads TGCGCCAGCAGCCAAGAGCGGGGGTGGGATACGCAGTATTTT. It yields the protein CASSQERGWDTQYF.

The chain couples TRBV19 to TRBJ1-1; 9 positions agree with TRBD1. J lost 4 bases, V lost 1 base, and 1 base had no gene match. The CDR3 runs to 14 residues. Germline loops: CDR1 LNHDA, CDR2 SQIVND (reference sequence). The CDR3 sequence is CASSIVTGGTEAFF. The CDR3 DNA is TGTGCCAGTAGTATAGTGACAGGGGGCACTGAAGCTTTCTTT.